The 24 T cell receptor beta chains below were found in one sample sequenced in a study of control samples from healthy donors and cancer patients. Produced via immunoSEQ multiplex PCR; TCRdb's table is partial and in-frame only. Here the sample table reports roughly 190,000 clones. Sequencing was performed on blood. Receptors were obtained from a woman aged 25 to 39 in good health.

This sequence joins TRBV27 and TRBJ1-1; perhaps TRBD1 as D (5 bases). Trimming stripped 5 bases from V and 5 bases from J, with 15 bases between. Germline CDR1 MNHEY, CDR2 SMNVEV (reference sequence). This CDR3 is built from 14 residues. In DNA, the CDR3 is TGTGCCAGCAGTCCAGGTCCCGAGGGGACTGAAGCTTTCTTT. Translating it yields CASSPGPEGTEAFF.

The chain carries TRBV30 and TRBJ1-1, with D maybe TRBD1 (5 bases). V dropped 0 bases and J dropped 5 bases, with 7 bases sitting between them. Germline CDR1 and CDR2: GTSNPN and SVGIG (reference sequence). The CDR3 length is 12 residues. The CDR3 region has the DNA TGTGCCTGGAGTGTTAGGGGTACTGAAGCTTTCTTT. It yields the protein CAWSVRGTEAFF.

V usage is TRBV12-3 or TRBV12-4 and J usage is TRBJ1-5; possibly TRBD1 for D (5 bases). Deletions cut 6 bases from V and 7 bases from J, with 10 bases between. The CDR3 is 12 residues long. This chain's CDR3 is CASRPGYQPQHF. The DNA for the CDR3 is TGTGCCAGCAGACCAGGGTACCAGCCCCAGCATTTT.

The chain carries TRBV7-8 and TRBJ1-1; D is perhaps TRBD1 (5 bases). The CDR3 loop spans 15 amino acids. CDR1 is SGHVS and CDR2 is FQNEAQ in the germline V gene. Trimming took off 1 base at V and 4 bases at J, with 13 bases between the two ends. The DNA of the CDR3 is TGTGCCAGCAGCTTAGGCGACCTAACAGGCACTGAAGCTTTCTTT. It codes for CASSLGDLTGTEAFF.

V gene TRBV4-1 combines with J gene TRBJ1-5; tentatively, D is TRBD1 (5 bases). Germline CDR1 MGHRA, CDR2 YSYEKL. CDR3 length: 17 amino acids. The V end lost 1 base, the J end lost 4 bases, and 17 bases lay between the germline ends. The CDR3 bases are TGCGCCAGCAGCCAAGCCAGGGCCGGGCGGAGTAATCAGCCCCAGCATTTT. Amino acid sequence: CASSQARAGRSNQPQHF.

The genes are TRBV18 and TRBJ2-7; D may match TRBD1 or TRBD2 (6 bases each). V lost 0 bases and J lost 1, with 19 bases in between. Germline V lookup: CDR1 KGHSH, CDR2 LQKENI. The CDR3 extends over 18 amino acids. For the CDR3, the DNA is TGTGCCAGCTCACCACCGATCGGTCGGGGGACAATATCCTACGAGCAGTACTTC. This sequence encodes CASSPPIGRGTISYEQYF.

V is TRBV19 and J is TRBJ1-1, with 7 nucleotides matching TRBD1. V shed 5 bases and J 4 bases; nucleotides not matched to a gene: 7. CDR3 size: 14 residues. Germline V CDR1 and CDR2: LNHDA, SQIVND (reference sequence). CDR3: CASSWDSPITEAFF. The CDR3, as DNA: TGTGCCAGTAGTTGGGACAGCCCTATCACTGAAGCTTTCTTT.

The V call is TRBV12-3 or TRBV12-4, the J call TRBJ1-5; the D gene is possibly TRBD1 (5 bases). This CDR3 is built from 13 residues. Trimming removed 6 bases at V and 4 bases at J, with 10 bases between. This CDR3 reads CASRETANQPQHF. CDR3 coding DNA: TGTGCCAGCAGAGAGACAGCAAATCAGCCCCAGCATTTT.

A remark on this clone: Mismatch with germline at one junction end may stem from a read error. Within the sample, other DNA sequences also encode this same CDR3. The DNA for the CDR3 is TGTGCCAGCAGTTTCGGCCCCGGAGAGCTGTTTTTT. This gives the protein CASSFGPGELFF. The chain carries TRBV12-3 or TRBV12-4 and TRBJ2-2, with unresolved D. This CDR3 contains 12 residues.

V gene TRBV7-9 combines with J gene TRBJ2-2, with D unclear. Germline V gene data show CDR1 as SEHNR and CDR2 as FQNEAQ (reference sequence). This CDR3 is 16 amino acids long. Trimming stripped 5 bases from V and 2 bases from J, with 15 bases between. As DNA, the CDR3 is TGTGCCAGCAGCCCATCCGGTGGTTTAAACACCGGGGAGCTGTTTTTT. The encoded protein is CASSPSGGLNTGELFF.

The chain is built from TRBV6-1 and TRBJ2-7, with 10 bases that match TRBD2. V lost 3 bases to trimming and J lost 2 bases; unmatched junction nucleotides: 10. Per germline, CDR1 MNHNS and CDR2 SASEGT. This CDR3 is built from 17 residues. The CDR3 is CASSDPPAGGPPYEQYF. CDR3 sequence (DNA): TGTGCCAGCAGTGACCCTCCAGCGGGGGGGCCTCCCTACGAGCAGTACTTC.

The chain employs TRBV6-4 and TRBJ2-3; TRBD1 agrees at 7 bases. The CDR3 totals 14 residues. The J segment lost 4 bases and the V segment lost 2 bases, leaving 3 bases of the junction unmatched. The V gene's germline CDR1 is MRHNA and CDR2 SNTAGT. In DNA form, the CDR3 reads TGTGCCAGCAGTGACGGACAGGACGCAGATACGCAGTATTTT. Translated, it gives CASSDGQDADTQYF.

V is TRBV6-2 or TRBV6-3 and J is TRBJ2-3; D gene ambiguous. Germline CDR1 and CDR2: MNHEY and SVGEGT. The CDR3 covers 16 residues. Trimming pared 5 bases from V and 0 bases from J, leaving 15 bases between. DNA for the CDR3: TGTGCCAGCAGTCTTATAACCGTTCTTAGCACAGATACGCAGTATTTT. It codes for CASSLITVLSTDTQYF.

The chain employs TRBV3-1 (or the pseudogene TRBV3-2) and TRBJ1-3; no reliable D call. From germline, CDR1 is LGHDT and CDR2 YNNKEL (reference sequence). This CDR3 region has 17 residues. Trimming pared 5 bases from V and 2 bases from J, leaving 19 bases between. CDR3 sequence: CASSSRSRVQTGNTIYF. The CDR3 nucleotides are TGTGCCAGCAGCTCCCGCTCGAGGGTCCAAACTGGAAACACCATATATTTT.

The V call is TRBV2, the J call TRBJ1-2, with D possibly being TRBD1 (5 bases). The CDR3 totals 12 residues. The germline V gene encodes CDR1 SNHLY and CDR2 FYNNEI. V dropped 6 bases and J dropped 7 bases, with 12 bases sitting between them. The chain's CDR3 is CASRAGPSGYTF. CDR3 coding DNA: TGTGCCAGCAGGGCGGGGCCCTCTGGCTACACCTTC. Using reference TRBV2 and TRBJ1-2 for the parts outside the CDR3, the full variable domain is EPEVTQTPSHQVTQMGQEVILRCVPISNHLYFYWYRQILGQKVEFLVSFYNNEISEKSEIFDDQFSVERPDGSNFTLKIRSTKLEDSAMYFCASRAGPSGYTFGSGTRLTVV.

The CDR3: CASSLFSSGGAQETQYF. The CDR3 nucleotides are TGCGCCAGCAGCTTGTTTTCTAGCGGGGGGGCCCAAGAGACCCAGTACTTC. The V gene is TRBV5-1, the J gene TRBJ2-5; 12 bases are a match to TRBD2. The CDR3 is 17 residues long. V lost 1 base and J lost 1; bases outside the gene matches: 5. Germline V lookup: CDR1 SGHRS, CDR2 YFSETQ.

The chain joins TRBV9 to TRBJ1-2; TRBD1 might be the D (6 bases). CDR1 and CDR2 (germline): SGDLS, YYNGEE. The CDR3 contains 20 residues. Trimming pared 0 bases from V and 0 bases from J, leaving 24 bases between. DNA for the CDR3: TGTGCCAGCAGCGTAGCTATTAAGATGGGGGCCGGGGGCCCTAACTATGGCTACACCTTC. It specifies CASSVAIKMGAGGPNYGYTF.

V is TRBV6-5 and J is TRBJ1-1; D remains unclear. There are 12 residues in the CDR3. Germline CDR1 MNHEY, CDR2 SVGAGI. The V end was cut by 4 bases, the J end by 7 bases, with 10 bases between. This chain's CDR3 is CASSWGGGEAFF. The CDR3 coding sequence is TGTGCCAGCAGTTGGGGTGGCGGTGAAGCTTTCTTT.

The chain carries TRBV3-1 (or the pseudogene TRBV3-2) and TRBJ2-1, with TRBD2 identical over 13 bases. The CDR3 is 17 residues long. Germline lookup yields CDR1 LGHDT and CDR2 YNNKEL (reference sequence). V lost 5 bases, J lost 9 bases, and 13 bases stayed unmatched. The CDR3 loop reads CASSLLLLAGGNREQFF. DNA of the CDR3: TGTGCCAGCAGCTTACTCCTACTAGCGGGGGGGAACCGTGAGCAGTTCTTC.

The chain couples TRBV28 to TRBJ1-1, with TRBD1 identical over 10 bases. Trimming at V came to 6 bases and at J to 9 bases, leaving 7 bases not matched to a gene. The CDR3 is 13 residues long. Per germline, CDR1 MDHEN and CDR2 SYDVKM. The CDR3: CASSPGQGGQAFF. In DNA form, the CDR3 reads TGTGCCAGCAGCCCTGGACAGGGGGGACAAGCTTTCTTT.

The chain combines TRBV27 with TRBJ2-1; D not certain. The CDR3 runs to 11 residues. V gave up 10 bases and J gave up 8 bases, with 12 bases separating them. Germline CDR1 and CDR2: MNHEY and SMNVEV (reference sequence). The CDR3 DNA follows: TGTGCCACCAACCGAGGCGATGAGCAGTTCTTC. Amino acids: CATNRGDEQFF.

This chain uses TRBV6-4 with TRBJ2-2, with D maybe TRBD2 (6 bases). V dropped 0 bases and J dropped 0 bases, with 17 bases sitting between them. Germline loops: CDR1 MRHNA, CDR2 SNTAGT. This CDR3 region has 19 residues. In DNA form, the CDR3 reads TGTGCCAGCAGTGACTCGGGGTACGGGGGACTTTCGAACACCGGGGAGCTGTTTTTT. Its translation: CASSDSGYGGLSNTGELFF.

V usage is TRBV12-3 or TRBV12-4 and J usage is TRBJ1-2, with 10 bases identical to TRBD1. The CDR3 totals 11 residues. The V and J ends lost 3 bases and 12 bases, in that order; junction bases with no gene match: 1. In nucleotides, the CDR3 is TGTGCCAGCAGTTTGGACAGGGGGAACACCTTC. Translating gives CASSLDRGNTF.

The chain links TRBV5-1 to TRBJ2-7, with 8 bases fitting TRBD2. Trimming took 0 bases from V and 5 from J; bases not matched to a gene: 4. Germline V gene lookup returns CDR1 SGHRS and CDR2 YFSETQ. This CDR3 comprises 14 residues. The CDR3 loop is CASSLASGQDEQYF. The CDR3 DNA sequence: TGCGCCAGCAGCTTGGCTAGCGGGCAGGACGAGCAGTACTTC.